A single sample is the source of the 21 T cell receptor beta chains below, sequenced in a study of early T cells in non-severe SARS-CoV-2 infection. Using its own MiXCR run on the 5' RACE reads, TCRdb lists one record per CDR3 protein. This table holds about 27,000 distinct CDR3 sequences, 2.9% found once. The sample consisted of whole blood. The receptors shown here come from an adult who was a healthcare worker with PCR-confirmed SARS-CoV-2 infection or an uninfected control (not recorded which).

At least ten counts were recorded for this clonotype. The chain joins TRBV30 to TRBJ1-5; D is ambiguous. CDR1 is GTSNPN, CDR2 SVGIG, per germline (reference sequence). The ends were cut back, 2 bases at V and 7 bases at J, with 12 bases in the middle. This CDR3 contains 13 residues. This chain's CDR3 is CAWSSHLGQPQHF. In DNA form, the CDR3 reads TGTGCCTGGAGTTCCCACCTAGGCCAGCCCCAGCATTTT.

This clonotype was picked up many times. The J gene is TRBJ2-7, the V gene TRBV5-5, with D unresolved. V was cut by 4 bases and J by 4 bases, with 12 bases left in between. Germline V CDR1 and CDR2: SGHKS, YYEKEE (reference sequence). This CDR3 spans 13 amino acids. DNA for the CDR3: TGTGCCAGCAGCCGAGGTGCAGAGTACGAGCAGTACGTC. Amino acid sequence: CASSRGAEYEQYV.

This clonotype was seen a few times. The chain has TRBV19 and TRBJ2-5; D unresolved. Germline values: CDR1 LNHDA, CDR2 SQIVND (reference sequence). The CDR3 covers 14 residues. Trimming removed 4 bases at V and 2 bases at J, with 11 bases between. The CDR3 bases are TGTGCCAGTAGTACCAGCGCATCACAAGAGACCCAGTACTTC. Amino acids: CASSTSASQETQYF. Looking up the rest from reference TRBV19 and TRBJ2-5 gives the full variable domain: DGGITQSPKYLFRKEGQNVTLSCEQNLNHDAMYWYRQDPGQGLRLIYYSQIVNDFQKGDIAEGYSVSREKKESFPLTVTSAQKNPTAFYLCASSTSASQETQYFGPGTRLLVL.

At least ten counts were recorded for this clonotype. The V gene is TRBV7-6, the J gene TRBJ1-5; D is unresolved. The CDR3 contains 14 residues. Germline V CDR1 and CDR2: SGHVS, FNYEAQ. V was cut by 4 bases and J by 9 bases, with 16 bases left in between. The DNA of the CDR3 is TGTGCCAGCAGCTGTATCTCGTTCCTCTGGCCCCAGCATTTT. Amino acids: CASSCISFLWPQHF.

This clonotype was counted ten times or more. V and J are TRBV12-3 or TRBV12-4 and TRBJ1-1; the D is unclear. There are 14 residues in the CDR3. V was shortened by 7 bases and J by 2 bases, with 14 bases between the two germline ends. The DNA for the CDR3 is TGTGCCAGCACCATAGGGCCTCAAAACACTGAAGCTTTCTTT. It translates to CASTIGPQNTEAFF.

This clonotype was recorded many times. V is TRBV27 and J is TRBJ1-2; 7 bases fit TRBD1. V dropped 5 bases and J dropped 4; count of bases not matched to a gene: 7. The CDR3 has 14 amino acids. Germline-derived CDR1 and CDR2 are MNHEY and SMNVEV (reference sequence). This chain's CDR3 is CASSLVQGSYGYTF. In nucleotides, the CDR3 is TGTGCCAGCAGTCTGGTACAGGGGTCCTATGGCTACACCTTC.

The sample holds many counts of this clonotype. This chain links TRBV11-3 with TRBJ1-1; TRBD1 is a possible D gene (5 bases). The CDR3 loop spans 13 amino acids. V was pared by 5 bases and J by 8 bases, with 15 bases between. Per the germline V gene, CDR1 is SGHNT and CDR2 is YENEEA. CDR3 nucleotides: TGTGCCAGCAGCACAAGTCGGGGGGAAGAAGCTTTCTTT. This codes for CASSTSRGEEAFF.

This clonotype has a count of ten or more. The rearrangement links TRBV19 to TRBJ2-1; the D is unclear. Per the germline V gene, CDR1 is LNHDA and CDR2 is SQIVND (reference sequence). V gave up 3 bases and J gave up 8 bases, with 5 bases separating them. The CDR3 has 11 residues. The CDR3 reads CASSMSDEQFF. The DNA of the CDR3 is TGTGCCAGTAGTATGAGCGATGAGCAGTTCTTC. Looking up the rest from reference TRBV19 and TRBJ2-1 gives the full variable domain: DGGITQSPKYLFRKEGQNVTLSCEQNLNHDAMYWYRQDPGQGLRLIYYSQIVNDFQKGDIAEGYSVSREKKESFPLTVTSAQKNPTAFYLCASSMSDEQFFGPGTRLTVL.

Ten or more counts support this clonotype. V gene TRBV2 combines with J gene TRBJ2-1, with 8 nucleotides matching TRBD2. Losses at the gene ends were 2 bases for V and 4 bases for J; bases not matched to a gene: 7. Per germline, CDR1 SNHLY and CDR2 FYNNEI. The CDR3 has 16 residues. The CDR3 loop reads CASSERSSGAYNEQFF. The CDR3 DNA reads TGTGCCAGCAGTGAAAGGAGTAGCGGGGCTTACAATGAGCAGTTCTTC.

This clonotype was seen ten or more times. The V call is TRBV29-1, the J call TRBJ2-2; the D call may be TRBD1 or TRBD2 (6 bases each). The V end lost 7 bases, the J end lost 5 bases, and 20 bases lay between the germline ends. There are 15 residues in the CDR3. CDR1 and CDR2 from the germline V gene are SQVTM and ANQGSEA. CDR3 DNA sequence: TGCAGCGGGCGGCGGGACACCACGGGGACCGGGGAGCTGTTTTTT. This translates into CSGRRDTTGTGELFF.

The J gene is TRBJ1-3, the V gene TRBV25-1, with D possibly being TRBD1 (5 bases). Per germline, CDR1 MGHDK and CDR2 SYGVNS. The CDR3 loop spans 15 amino acids. The germline V and J ends were trimmed by 2 bases and 1 base, with 9 bases remaining between them. The CDR3 region is CASSEQGSSGNTIYF. The DNA for the CDR3 is TGTGCCAGCAGTGAACAGGGTTCATCTGGAAACACCATATATTTT.

This clonotype has only a few counts. This chain joins TRBV2 and TRBJ1-5, with D unclear. The germline V and J ends were trimmed by 3 bases and 3 bases, with 12 bases remaining between them. Germline loops: CDR1 SNHLY, CDR2 FYNNEI. The CDR3 sequence is 15 residues long. CDR3 amino acids: CASSESGHPNQPQHF. The CDR3 coding sequence is TGTGCCAGCAGTGAGTCCGGCCATCCCAATCAGCCCCAGCATTTT.

This clonotype was counted ten times or more. This chain links TRBV6-1 with TRBJ1-1, with no clear D. CDR3 length: 13 amino acids. The ends were cut back, 2 bases at V and 4 bases at J, with 8 bases in the middle. Germline-derived CDR1 and CDR2 are MNHNS and SASEGT. As DNA, the CDR3 is TGTGCCAGCAGTGAAAGAAGGCTCACTGAAGCTTTCTTT. It yields the protein CASSERRLTEAFF.

The chain has TRBV2 and TRBJ2-3; no clear D gene. V dropped 5 bases and J dropped 0 bases, with 9 bases sitting between them. CDR3 length: 14 amino acids. The germline gives CDR1 SNHLY, CDR2 FYNNEI. CDR3 DNA: TGTGCCAGCAGTTATTTCGCTAGCACAGATACGCAGTATTTT. Amino acid sequence: CASSYFASTDTQYF.

This clonotype has a count of ten or more. The chain uses TRBV20-1 and TRBJ2-2, with D possibly TRBD1 on 6 matching bases. The CDR3 has 15 residues. Trimming pared 0 bases from V and 3 bases from J, leaving 11 bases between. The germline V gene has CDR1 DFQATT and CDR2 SNEGSKA (reference sequence). The CDR3 DNA reads TGCAGTGCTAGAGATCCAGGGGCCCACACCGGGGAGCTGTTTTTT. This gives the protein CSARDPGAHTGELFF.

The genes are TRBV11-2 and TRBJ2-7; TRBD2 matches 8 bases. Germline-derived CDR1 and CDR2 are SGHAT and FQNNGV. This CDR3 comprises 14 residues. V was pared by 1 base and J by 7 bases, with 6 bases of the junction left unmatched. The CDR3 reads CASSLGRGGMEQYV. CDR3 in DNA: TGTGCCAGCAGCTTAGGCCGGGGGGGCATGGAGCAGTACGTC.

This clonotype was observed many times. The rearrangement uses TRBV18 and TRBJ2-3; 9 bases are shared with TRBD1. The CDR3 length is 14 residues. Trimming cost V 5 bases and J 6 bases; bases outside gene matches: 6. Per germline, CDR1 KGHSH and CDR2 LQKENI. CDR3: CASSTGTGPDTQYF. The CDR3 region has the DNA TGTGCCAGCTCAACCGGGACAGGGCCGGATACGCAGTATTTT.

This clonotype was observed at least ten times. The chain joins TRBV30 to TRBJ1-2; D unclear. Per the germline V gene, CDR1 is GTSNPN and CDR2 is SVGIG (reference sequence). Deletions cut 5 bases from V and 4 bases from J, with 14 bases between. The CDR3 sequence is 13 residues long. This CDR3 reads CAWGSGLVYGYTF. Written as DNA, the CDR3 is TGTGCCTGGGGATCTGGACTAGTCTATGGCTACACCTTC.

This clonotype was counted ten times or more. The V gene is TRBV6-1, the J gene TRBJ2-7; 9 bases fit TRBD1. With V trimmed by 6 bases and J by 3 bases, 12 bases remained unmatched. Germline-derived CDR1 and CDR2 are MNHNS and SASEGT. The CDR3 spans 16 residues. Written as DNA, the CDR3 is TGTGCCAGCAGCGGTTGGCAACCGGGACAGGGCTACGAGCAGTACGTC. It specifies CASSGWQPGQGYEQYV.

This clonotype was observed at least ten times. The rearrangement joins TRBV9 to TRBJ2-3; 8 nucleotides align to TRBD1. This CDR3 contains 16 residues. V was clipped by 0 bases and J by 4 bases; unmatched bases: 7. CDR1 SGDLS and CDR2 YYNGEE come from the germline V gene. CDR3 sequence (DNA): TGTGCCAGCAGCGTAGCCCCCGGGACAGGTCCAGATACGCAGTATTTT. Its translation: CASSVAPGTGPDTQYF.

This clonotype was seen many times. The chain has TRBV5-1 and TRBJ1-5, with TRBD1 identical over 8 bases. V lost 3 bases, J lost 4 bases, and 6 bases stayed unmatched. This CDR3 is built from 15 residues. Germline-derived CDR1 and CDR2 are SGHRS and YFSETQ. The CDR3 region has the DNA TGCGCCAGCAGCTCGACAGGGGCCGGTAATCAGCCCCAGCATTTT. Translated: CASSSTGAGNQPQHF.